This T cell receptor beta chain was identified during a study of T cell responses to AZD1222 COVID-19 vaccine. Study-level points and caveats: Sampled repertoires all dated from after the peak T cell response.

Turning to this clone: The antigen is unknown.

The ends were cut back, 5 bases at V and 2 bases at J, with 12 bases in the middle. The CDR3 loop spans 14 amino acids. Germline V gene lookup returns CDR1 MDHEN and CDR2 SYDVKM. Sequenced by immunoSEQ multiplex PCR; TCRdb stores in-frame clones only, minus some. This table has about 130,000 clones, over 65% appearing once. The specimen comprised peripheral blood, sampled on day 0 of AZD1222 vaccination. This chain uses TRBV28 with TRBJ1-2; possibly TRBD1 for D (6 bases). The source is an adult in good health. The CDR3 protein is CASSPPQGNYGYTF. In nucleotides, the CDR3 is TGTGCCAGCAGTCCCCCCCAGGGGAACTATGGCTACACCTTC.